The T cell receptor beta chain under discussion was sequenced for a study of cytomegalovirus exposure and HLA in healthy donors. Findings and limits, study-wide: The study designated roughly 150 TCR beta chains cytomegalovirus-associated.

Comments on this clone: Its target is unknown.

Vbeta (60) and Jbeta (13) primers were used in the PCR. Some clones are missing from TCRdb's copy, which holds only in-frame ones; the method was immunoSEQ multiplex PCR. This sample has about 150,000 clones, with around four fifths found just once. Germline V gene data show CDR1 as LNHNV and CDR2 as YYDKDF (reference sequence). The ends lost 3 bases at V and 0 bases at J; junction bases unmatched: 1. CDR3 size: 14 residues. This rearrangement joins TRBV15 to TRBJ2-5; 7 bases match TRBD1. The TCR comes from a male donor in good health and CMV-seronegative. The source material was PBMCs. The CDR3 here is CATSRGQNQETQYF. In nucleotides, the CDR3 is TGTGCCACCAGCAGGGGACAGAACCAAGAGACCCAGTACTTC.